These 22 T cell receptor beta chains originate from one sample sequenced in a study of human T cells and chemical hapten exposure (dated by TCRdb to about 2021). Library creation used RACE. TCRdb names NextSeq 500 as the instrument used. TCRdb applied fastp at Q25 and MiXCR to the public reads, then kept only in-frame beta chains. Entries that share a CDR3 protein sequence are merged under the most common genes and DNA. The sample table contains around 350,000 distinct CDR3 sequences; only one count was recorded for 4.5% to 5.5% of them. Around 8% of the sample is taken by the ten largest. In the paper's terms, the time point label means: pre-sensitization, week 0. The sample's treatment or condition label, in plain terms: therapeutic diphenylcyclopropenone sensitization with weekly scalp DPC. Sequencing was performed on whole blood, taken in connection with sensitization to the hapten diphenylcyclopropenone (DPC). These receptors were obtained from a woman aged 18-29 years with alopecia areata. Some clones in this sample may be carry-over from other donors' samples.

This clonotype was observed many times. V and J are TRBV6-5 and TRBJ2-1; TRBD2 might be the D (5 bases). The V and J ends lost 0 bases and 10 bases respectively, with 13 bases between them. The germline V gene encodes CDR1 MNHEY and CDR2 SVGAGI. The CDR3 is made up of 14 amino acids. The CDR3 bases are TGTGCCAGCAGTTACTCGTCGGGAATCTGGGAGCAGTTCTTC. This gives the protein CASSYSSGIWEQFF.

The chain couples TRBV18 to TRBJ1-2; 7 bases map to TRBD1. The V gene end was trimmed by 5 bases and the J gene end by 0 bases; junction bases not matched to a gene: 3. Germline V gene lookup returns CDR1 KGHSH and CDR2 LQKENI. This CDR3 is built from 14 residues. The DNA of the CDR3 is TGTGCCAGCTCAATCGACAGGGCTAACTATGGCTACACCTTC. Protein product: CASSIDRANYGYTF.

The rearrangement joins TRBV28 to TRBJ2-7; 8 positions agree with TRBD1. Germline V gene data show CDR1 as MDHEN and CDR2 as SYDVKM. CDR3 length equals 14 residues. J lost 7 bases, V lost 3 bases, and 8 bases had no gene match. In DNA, the CDR3 is TGTGCCAGCAGTTTGACAGGGGTATCGAGTGAGCAGTACTTC. Translating it yields CASSLTGVSSEQYF.

The chain recombines TRBV18 with TRBJ1-5; maybe TRBD1 (5 bases). Between the trimmed V and J ends, which lost 8 bases and 9 bases, there was a span of 17 bases. The germline V gene encodes CDR1 KGHSH and CDR2 LQKENI. The CDR3 runs 13 residues. The CDR3 here is CASTDSRQGPQHF. The CDR3 DNA reads as TGTGCCAGCACCGACAGCCGACAAGGGCCCCAGCATTTT.

A few counts support this clonotype. This chain joins TRBV6-5 and TRBJ1-4; D gene unclear. Between the trimmed V and J ends, which lost 4 bases and 8 bases, there was a span of 11 bases. This CDR3 has 13 amino acids. Germline CDR1 is MNHEY and CDR2 is SVGAGI. CDR3 in DNA: TGTGCCAGCAGTTCCCCACAAGGGGAAAAACTGTTTTTT. It codes for CASSSPQGEKLFF.

This chain connects TRBV6-5 to TRBJ2-1, with 8 bases that match TRBD2. This CDR3 spans 14 amino acids. Germline assignment: CDR1 MNHEY and CDR2 SVGAGI. Trimming at V came to 6 bases and at J to 5 bases, leaving 6 bases not matched to a gene. The CDR3 DNA follows: TGTGCCAGCAGAAGAGCGGGGGCAAACAATGAGCAGTTCTTC. Amino acids: CASRRAGANNEQFF.

This clonotype was found many times. The rearrangement uses TRBV4-1 and TRBJ1-1; D is ambiguous. Germline V gene lookup returns CDR1 MGHRA and CDR2 YSYEKL. V lost 2 bases to trimming and J lost 4 bases, with 14 bases between them. This CDR3 has 15 amino acids. The CDR3 nucleotides read TGCGCCAGCAGCCAAAGATACGGGGTGGGCACTGAAGCTTTCTTT. Amino acids: CASSQRYGVGTEAFF.

The rearrangement links TRBV7-2 to TRBJ1-1; tentative D call: TRBD1 (6 bases). The CDR3 consists of 15 residues. The V end lost 4 bases, the J end lost 4 bases, and 16 bases lay between the germline ends. The germline V gene encodes CDR1 SGHTA and CDR2 FQGNSA. The CDR3 bases are TGTGCCAGCAGCTCGGGGGTCGGACAGAGCACTGAAGCTTTCTTT. Translation: CASSSGVGQSTEAFF.

This chain uses TRBV28 with TRBJ2-3; 7 nucleotides align to TRBD1. After removal of 5 bases from V and 3 bases from J, the junction contained 17 bases not matched to a gene. Germline V gives CDR1 MDHEN, CDR2 SYDVKM. The CDR3 loop spans 18 amino acids. The DNA for the CDR3 is TGTGCCAGCAGTACTCCCGCCGACGACAGGGCCCGGACAGATACGCAGTATTTT. Protein product: CASSTPADDRARTDTQYF.

The rearrangement joins TRBV29-1 to TRBJ2-5; D not certain. Germline V CDR1 and CDR2: SQVTM, ANQGSEA. Deletions cut 5 bases from V and 10 bases from J, with 14 bases between. This CDR3 comprises 11 residues. The CDR3 spells CSVYGLSVQYF. CDR3 DNA sequence: TGCAGCGTTTATGGGCTCTCGGTCCAGTACTTC.

This clonotype was seen only a few times. The chain carries TRBV2 and TRBJ2-1; 10 bases are shared with TRBD2. Per germline, CDR1 SNHLY and CDR2 FYNNEI. V shed 2 bases, J shed 7 bases, and the junction held 8 bases outside the gene matches. The CDR3 covers 16 residues. The chain's CDR3 is CASSEQAGGLLNEQFF. CDR3 DNA: TGTGCCAGCAGTGAACAAGCGGGGGGGTTATTGAATGAGCAGTTCTTC. Variable domain in full (rest from reference TRBV2 and TRBJ2-1): EPEVTQTPSHQVTQMGQEVILRCVPISNHLYFYWYRQILGQKVEFLVSFYNNEISEKSEIFDDQFSVERPDGSNFTLKIRSTKLEDSAMYFCASSEQAGGLLNEQFFGPGTRLTVL.

This clonotype has a count of ten or more. The CDR3 protein is CSAREAGDNYEQYF. In DNA, the CDR3 is TGCAGTGCTAGAGAGGCGGGGGACAACTACGAGCAGTACTTC. The genes are TRBV20-1 and TRBJ2-7, with a weak D call TRBD2 (7 bases). Trimming stripped 0 bases from V and 3 bases from J, with 12 bases between. This CDR3 comprises 14 residues. Per germline, CDR1 DFQATT and CDR2 SNEGSKA (reference sequence).

This clonotype was seen repeatedly, ten times or more. V usage is TRBV12-3 or TRBV12-4 and J usage is TRBJ1-2; 9 bases agree with TRBD1. The V and J ends lost 2 bases and 2 bases, in that order; junction bases with no gene match: 9. The CDR3 extends over 17 amino acids. The CDR3 bases are TGTGCCAGCAGTTTAATCATGTTAGGGACAGGGAACTATGGCTACACCTTC. Its translation: CASSLIMLGTGNYGYTF.

This clonotype was seen a handful of times. The chain uses TRBV10-3 and TRBJ1-5; possibly TRBD1 for D (5 bases). The germline CDR1 and CDR2 sequences are ENHRY and SYGVKD. V lost 6 bases, J lost 9 bases, and 12 bases lay in between. The CDR3 covers 12 residues. In nucleotides, the CDR3 is TGTGCCATCAGGGCGGGGACGGGGCCCCAGCATTTT. It is translated as CAIRAGTGPQHF.

By sample fraction, this clonotype is medium-sized. The CDR3 region is CATSDLQVSDTQYF. CDR3 nucleotide sequence: TGTGCCACCAGTGATTTGCAAGTGTCAGATACGCAGTATTTT. V gene TRBV24-1 combines with J gene TRBJ2-3; no clear D gene. This CDR3 spans 14 amino acids. V was cut by 0 bases and J by 4 bases, with 7 bases left in between. From germline, CDR1 is KGHDR and CDR2 SFDVKD.

At least ten counts were recorded for this clonotype. The gene calls are TRBV5-6 and TRBJ2-3, with a possible D match to TRBD2 (6 bases). CDR1 SGHDT and CDR2 YYEEEE come from the germline V gene. The ends were cut back, 2 bases at V and 2 bases at J, with 12 bases in the middle. The CDR3 has 15 amino acids. CDR3 protein: CASSFPGLPTDTQYF. The DNA for the CDR3 is TGTGCCAGCAGCTTTCCGGGACTGCCCACAGATACGCAGTATTTT.

This clonotype occurred a few times. The chain couples TRBV2 to TRBJ2-7, with D unclear. The CDR3 spans 15 residues. Germline V lookup: CDR1 SNHLY, CDR2 FYNNEI. V was clipped by 0 bases and J by 0 bases, with 9 bases between them. CDR3 region: CASSEALWDSYEQYF. As DNA, the CDR3 is TGTGCCAGCAGTGAAGCGCTGTGGGACTCCTACGAGCAGTACTTC.

The chain recombines TRBV6-6 with TRBJ2-3; 7 nucleotides match TRBD2. This CDR3 is built from 15 residues. Per the germline V gene, CDR1 is MNHNY and CDR2 is SVGAGI (reference sequence). V lost 6 bases to trimming and J lost 4 bases; unmatched junction nucleotides: 10. As DNA, the CDR3 is TGTGCCAGCAGCTCGAGAGCGGGGATGGCAGATACGCAGTATTTT. Protein: CASSSRAGMADTQYF.

This clonotype was observed a handful of times. This rearrangement joins TRBV18 to TRBJ1-1; D gene unclear. Germline values: CDR1 KGHSH, CDR2 LQKENI. This CDR3 is 15 amino acids long. With 0 bases removed from V and 3 bases from J, the gap between germline ends came to 11 bases. In DNA form, the CDR3 reads TGTGCCAGCTCACCACCAAGCAGGCAGCACACTGAAGCTTTCTTT. Protein product: CASSPPSRQHTEAFF.

There are a few counts of this clonotype. The chain employs TRBV4-3 and TRBJ1-5; D not resolved. Germline loops: CDR1 LGHNA, CDR2 YSLEER. The CDR3 has 18 amino acids. V shed 0 bases and J shed 2 bases, with 17 bases lying between them. CDR3 in DNA: TGCGCCAGCAGCCAAGACACCCTCCCGAGGAGTGGCAATCAGCCCCAGCATTTT. Protein product: CASSQDTLPRSGNQPQHF.

The rearrangement joins TRBV20-1 to TRBJ2-3; 12 bases agree with TRBD2. The length of the CDR3 is 14 residues. The germline CDR1 and CDR2 sequences are DFQATT and SNEGSKA (reference sequence). The J segment lost 4 bases and the V segment lost 2 bases, leaving 1 base of the junction unmatched. CDR3 in DNA: TGCAGTGCTAGATCTAGCGGGGGGGCAGATACGCAGTATTTT. Its protein is CSARSSGGADTQYF.

This clonotype has only a few counts. This chain joins TRBV7-2 and TRBJ2-7; a weak D match, TRBD1 (5 bases). V lost 2 bases to trimming and J lost 2 bases, with 7 bases between them. This CDR3 has 13 amino acids. Per germline, CDR1 SGHTA and CDR2 FQGNSA. CDR3 DNA sequence: TGTGCCAGCAGCTTAAGACAGACCTACGAGCAGTACTTC. Translated, it gives CASSLRQTYEQYF. The complete variable domain, with remaining parts taken from reference TRBV7-2 and TRBJ2-7, reads GAGVSQSPSNKVTEKGKDVELRCDPISGHTALYWYRQSLGQGLEFLIYFQGNSAPDKSGLPSDRFSAERTGGSVSTLTIQRTQQEDSAVYLCASSLRQTYEQYFGPGTRLTVT.